The present T cell receptor beta chain was sequenced within a study of tumor-infiltrating lymphocytes in primary liver carcinoma. V lost 8 bases, J lost 7 bases, and 20 bases stayed unmatched. Germline V lookup: CDR1 MNHNS, CDR2 SASEGT. CDR3 length equals 17 residues. It was from around 18-30 mg of unsorted bulk tissue that RNA and DNA were co-extracted. Constant-region priming of 500 to 550 ng total RNA yielded TCR beta cDNA. Investigators got TCR beta libraries out of three nested multiplex PCR rounds, done with slightly modified ARM-PCR. TRBV1-TRBV30 forward primers paired with a C-beta reverse primer drove the first two PCR rounds, about 11 cycles each. TCRdb re-called the multiplex PCR reads through MiXCR, storing one row per CDR3 protein. The sample holds some 55,000 distinct CDR3 sequences, over 65% seen once.

This clonotype was sampled from a man aged 40-55 years with primary liver carcinoma and hepatitis B virus infection. This chain joins TRBV6-1 and TRBJ2-3, with 8 bases that match TRBD1. The sequenced sample was liver tumor tissue from sampling region 2. Subset specified: tumor region T2, inferior pole. CDR3 bases: TGTGCCAGCGGTGCCGGACAGGGAATAGCAAGGACATATACGCAGTATTTT. It specifies CASGAGQGIARTYTQYF.